This TCR beta chain was profiled in a study of T cell changes during pregnancy in multiple sclerosis. The repertoire was sequenced with immunoSEQ multiplex PCR; TCRdb's copy has only in-frame clones and lacks some. The sample yields approximately 97,000 clones, roughly 91% seen once. The source material was peripheral blood, sampled after pregnancy. The TCR sequence derives from a female donor in good health, enrolled as a control in a pregnancy study.

CDR3 DNA sequence: TGTGCCAGCAGTGACCCGCTACCGGCACCCCTCCACTTT. Residues: CASSDPLPAPLHF. V gene TRBV25-1 combines with J gene TRBJ1-6; D not resolved. Trimming removed 3 bases from V and 11 bases from J, with 11 bases in between. Germline values: CDR1 MGHDK, CDR2 SYGVNS. CDR3 size: 13 residues.